Shown below are 9 T cell receptor beta chains from a single sample sequenced in a study of liver allograft versus peripheral blood T cells. Study-level background: Transplanted-liver and recipient peripheral blood T cell receptor repertoires were compared.

TCRdb reanalysed the reads using MiXCR and keeps one entry per CDR3 protein. The sample shows over a thousand distinct CDR3 sequences, around 15% of them seen only once. These receptors originate from a human patient who had a liver transplant. Some of the T cells might come from the graft donor.

By share of the sample, this clonotype is large. V gene TRBV24-1 combines with J gene TRBJ1-1; no definite D call. This CDR3 is built from 13 residues. V was shortened by 7 bases and J by 1 base, with 9 bases between the two germline ends. Germline CDR1 is KGHDR and CDR2 is SFDVKD. In DNA form, the CDR3 reads TGTGCCACCAGAAACAGACAGAACACTGAAGCTTTCTTT. Its translation is CATRNRQNTEAFF.

The CDR3 coding sequence is TGTGCCAGCAGGGACGGGGGGGCCAACGAGCAGTACTTC. Protein product: CASRDGGANEQYF. This rearrangement joins TRBV6-2 or TRBV6-3 to TRBJ2-7, with 8 nucleotides matching TRBD2. The germline V gene has CDR1 MNHEY and CDR2 SVGEGT. The CDR3 runs 13 residues. V trimming: 6 bases; J trimming: 5 bases; junction bases outside the gene matches: 6.

Within the sample, this clonotype is medium-sized. The chain links TRBV28 to TRBJ2-1, with 7 bases fitting TRBD2. With V trimmed by 8 bases and J by 5 bases, 12 bases remained unmatched. The CDR3 has 15 amino acids. The germline V gene encodes CDR1 MDHEN and CDR2 SYDVKM. In DNA form, the CDR3 reads TGTGCCAGCCTTATGACCGGGACTAAAGACAATGAGCAGTTCTTC. It translates to CASLMTGTKDNEQFF.

By share, this clonotype counts as large. The gene calls are TRBV19 and TRBJ2-1; 9 nucleotides agree with TRBD1. Germline CDR1 reads LNHDA; CDR2 reads SQIVND (reference sequence). V shed 3 bases, J shed 4 bases, and the junction held 4 bases outside the gene matches. The CDR3 contains 15 residues. The CDR3 nucleotides are TGTGCCAGTAGTATGGGTGGGACAGGGTACAATGAGCAGTTCTTC. It yields the protein CASSMGGTGYNEQFF.

In its sample, this clonotype ranks as large. This sequence joins TRBV19 and TRBJ1-1; tentatively, D is TRBD1 (5 bases). V was clipped by 4 bases and J by 1 base, with 13 bases between them. CDR3 length: 15 amino acids. In germline, CDR1 is LNHDA, CDR2 SQIVND (reference sequence). For the CDR3, the DNA is TGTGCCAGTAGTAGGAAGGGGTTGGGGAACACTGAAGCTTTCTTT. Protein: CASSRKGLGNTEAFF.

This clonotype is judged medium-sized (0.01 to 0.1%). The chain employs TRBV10-3 and TRBJ2-7, with D hard to call. Germline CDR1 ENHRY, CDR2 SYGVKD. The CDR3 sequence is 14 residues long. Trimming removed 0 bases at V and 4 bases at J, with 10 bases between. CDR3 in amino acids: CAISESRQRYEQYF. The CDR3 coding sequence is TGTGCCATCAGTGAGTCGCGACAACGGTACGAGCAGTACTTC.

By share of the sample, this clonotype is medium-sized (0.01 to 0.1%). The CDR3 DNA sequence: TGTGCCAGCAGTTACTCCGAGGGCTCTGGAAACACCATATATTTT. Translated, it gives CASSYSEGSGNTIYF. The V and J genes are TRBV6-2 or TRBV6-3 and TRBJ1-3; D gene uncertain. The V gene's germline CDR1 is MNHEY and CDR2 SVGEGT. V dropped 0 bases and J dropped 0 bases, with 6 bases sitting between them. The CDR3 has 15 amino acids.

This clonotype counts as medium-sized (0.01 to 0.1%). This chain links TRBV29-1 with TRBJ2-1, with TRBD1 as a possible D gene (6 bases). This CDR3 has 14 residues. Germline loops: CDR1 SQVTM, CDR2 ANQGSEA. Trimming took off 4 bases at V and 0 bases at J, with 10 bases between the two ends. The CDR3 sequence is CSVGDMSSYNEQFF. CDR3 DNA: TGCAGCGTTGGGGACATGAGCTCCTACAATGAGCAGTTCTTC.

This clonotype is termed medium-sized. This rearrangement joins TRBV5-4 to TRBJ2-7, with D perhaps TRBD1 or TRBD2 (5 bases each). The germline V gene encodes CDR1 SGHNT and CDR2 YYREEE (reference sequence). There are 14 residues in the CDR3. Deletions cut 3 bases from V and 6 bases from J, with 16 bases between. The CDR3 loop is CASSWDGTAIEQYF. The CDR3 DNA reads TGTGCCAGCAGCTGGGACGGGACGGCGATCGAGCAGTACTTC.